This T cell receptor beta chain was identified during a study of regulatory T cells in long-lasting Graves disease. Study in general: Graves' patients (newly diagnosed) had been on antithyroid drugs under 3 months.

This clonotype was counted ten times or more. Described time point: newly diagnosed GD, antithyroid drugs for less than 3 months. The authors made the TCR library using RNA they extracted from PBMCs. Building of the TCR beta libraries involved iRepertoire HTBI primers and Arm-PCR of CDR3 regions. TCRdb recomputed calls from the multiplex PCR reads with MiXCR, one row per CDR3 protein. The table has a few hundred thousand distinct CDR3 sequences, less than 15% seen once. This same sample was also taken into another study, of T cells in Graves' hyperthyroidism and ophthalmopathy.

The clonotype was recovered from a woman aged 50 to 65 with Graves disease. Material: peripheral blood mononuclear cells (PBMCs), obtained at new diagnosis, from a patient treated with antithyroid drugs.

The CDR3 nucleotides read TGTGCCAGCAGCCTCAACCCGGGTGGATTAAGAGAGACCCAGTACTTC. This codes for CASSLNPGGLRETQYF. The rearrangement uses TRBV11-2 and TRBJ2-5; unclear D gene. V lost 5 bases and J 4 bases, leaving 20 bases between the germline ends. Germline V CDR1 and CDR2: SGHAT, FQNNGV. The CDR3 totals 16 residues.